This T cell receptor beta chain was recovered during a study of long-term antiretroviral therapy in people with HIV. Remarks on this clone: Its antigen remains unidentified.

HIV-positive participants were all treated in the United States. General study findings and limits: Transplant-donor-level diversity was not reached after ART, though diversity increased.

Germline-derived CDR1 and CDR2 are MNHNS and SASEGT. CDR3 size: 14 residues. V gave up 9 bases and J gave up 5 bases; unmatched junction bases: 5. Runs used v3.0 of the immunoSEQ assay and were done at survey level. The assay was immunoSEQ multiplex PCR, and TCRdb's table has in-frame clones only and misses some. The table includes 25,000 to 35,000 clones, around 93% detected once. This specimen was unsorted PBMCs, taken around 7.4 years after starting antiretroviral therapy. This sequence joins TRBV6-1 and TRBJ2-7; 15 positions match TRBD2. This clonotype was sampled from a man aged 45-60 years with HIV. The chain's CDR3 is CASGTSGGLHEQYF. In DNA form, the CDR3 reads TGTGCCAGTGGGACTAGCGGGGGGCTCCACGAGCAGTACTTC.